These T cell receptor beta chains were read from a single sample in a study of early T cells in non-severe SARS-CoV-2 infection. In TCRdb, the 5' RACE reads were re-called with MiXCR into one record per CDR3 protein. The table shows about 83,000 distinct CDR3 sequences, with about 9.4% occurring only once. This sample comprised whole blood, obtained at baseline. These receptors all come from an adult who was a healthcare worker with PCR-confirmed SARS-CoV-2 infection or an uninfected control (not recorded which). Each CDR3 is given with its conserved first and last residue. D genes are given only for firm matches. Some rows mark clone size as missing; the rest say once, few, many or name a class of expanded clone.

j_call,d_call,clone_size,v_call,cdr3_aa,cdr3_nt
TRBJ2-5,.,.,TRBV7-3,CASSLNGGFQETQYF,TGTGCCAGCAGCCTAAATGGGGGTTTCCAAGAGACCCAGTACTTC
TRBJ1-1,.,.,TRBV3-1,CASSPEYSSEAFF,TGTGCCAGCAGCCCGGAATACAGCTCTGAAGCTTTCTTT
TRBJ2-3,TRBD2,.,TRBV10-3,CAISESEGTSGDTQYF,TGTGCCATCAGTGAGTCCGAAGGGACTAGCGGCGATACGCAGTATTTT
TRBJ1-1,.,once,TRBV5-1,CASSSLPGWVDTEAFF,TGCGCCAGCAGTTCCCTCCCAGGTTGGGTCGACACTGAAGCTTTCTTT
TRBJ2-1,.,.,TRBV19,CASSTRGSHNEQFF,TGTGCCAGTAGTACCCGGGGTTCCCACAATGAGCAGTTCTTC
TRBJ2-5,TRBD1,.,TRBV7-6,CASSLTGIQETQYF,TGTGCCAGCAGCCTGACAGGGATTCAAGAGACCCAGTACTTC
TRBJ2-7,.,.,TRBV12-3/TRBV12-4,CASSLESPVNEQYF,TGTGCCAGCAGTTTAGAATCCCCGGTAAACGAGCAGTACTTC
TRBJ2-3,TRBD1,few,TRBV11-3,CASSSGTGSLPGTDTQYF,TGTGCCAGCAGCTCCGGGACAGGCTCCCTACCTGGCACAGATACGCAGTATTTT
TRBJ1-3,.,.,TRBV7-6,CASSSPTDRGDTIYF,TGTGCCAGCAGCTCTCCGACAGATCGAGGGGACACCATATATTTT
TRBJ1-3,.,few,TRBV9,CASSVGQPGNTIYF,TGTGCCAGCAGCGTAGGACAACCCGGAAACACCATATATTTT
TRBJ2-7,TRBD2,many,TRBV11-1,CASSLPGLGKEQYF,TGTGCCAGCAGCTTACCGGGACTAGGTAAAGAGCAGTACTTC
TRBJ1-4,.,few,TRBV6-5,CASSHDSFGEKLFF,TGTGCCAGCAGCCACGACAGTTTCGGTGAAAAACTGTTTTTT
TRBJ2-3,TRBD2,.,TRBV6-2/TRBV6-3,CASSSRTSGGRTDTQYF,TGTGCCAGCAGTTCCCGGACTAGCGGGGGGCGCACAGATACGCAGTATTTT
TRBJ2-1,.,few,TRBV24-1,CATSDSPPKDNEQFF,TGTGCCACCAGTGACTCTCCTCCGAAGGATAATGAGCAGTTCTTC
TRBJ2-2,.,few,TRBV12-3/TRBV12-4,CASSSLGTGELFF,TGTGCCAGCAGTAGTTTGGGCACCGGGGAGCTGTTTTTT
TRBJ1-5,.,.,TRBV7-2,CASSLHGKESSNQPQHF,TGTGCCAGCAGCTTACACGGGAAGGAAAGCAGCAATCAGCCCCAGCATTTT
TRBJ2-7,.,many,TRBV11-3,CASSLGPGQQYF,TGTGCCAGCAGCTTAGGTCCCGGGCAGCAGTACTTC
TRBJ1-2,.,many,TRBV20-1,CSARTDGYTF,TGCAGTGCTAGGACTGATGGCTACACCTTC
TRBJ1-1,.,few,TRBV20-1,CSARRSGVTEAFF,TGCAGTGCTAGAAGATCAGGTGTCACTGAAGCTTTCTTT
TRBJ2-1,TRBD1,many,TRBV18,CAGRDRVNNEQFF,TGTGCCGGTCGGGACAGGGTCAACAATGAGCAGTTCTTC
TRBJ1-2,.,few,TRBV27,CASRRDFNYGYTF,TGTGCCAGCAGAAGGGACTTTAACTATGGCTACACCTTC
TRBJ2-7,TRBD2,.,TRBV20-1,CSASGTRNFYEQYF,TGCAGTGCTAGCGGGACTAGGAATTTCTACGAGCAGTACTTC
TRBJ1-2,TRBD1,.,TRBV4-1,CASSQGRGQGYTF,TGCGCCAGCAGCCAAGGCAGGGGGCAAGGCTACACCTTC
TRBJ2-2,.,few,TRBV14,CASRLGPTGELFF,TGTGCCAGCAGGCTTGGACCTACCGGGGAGCTGTTTTTT